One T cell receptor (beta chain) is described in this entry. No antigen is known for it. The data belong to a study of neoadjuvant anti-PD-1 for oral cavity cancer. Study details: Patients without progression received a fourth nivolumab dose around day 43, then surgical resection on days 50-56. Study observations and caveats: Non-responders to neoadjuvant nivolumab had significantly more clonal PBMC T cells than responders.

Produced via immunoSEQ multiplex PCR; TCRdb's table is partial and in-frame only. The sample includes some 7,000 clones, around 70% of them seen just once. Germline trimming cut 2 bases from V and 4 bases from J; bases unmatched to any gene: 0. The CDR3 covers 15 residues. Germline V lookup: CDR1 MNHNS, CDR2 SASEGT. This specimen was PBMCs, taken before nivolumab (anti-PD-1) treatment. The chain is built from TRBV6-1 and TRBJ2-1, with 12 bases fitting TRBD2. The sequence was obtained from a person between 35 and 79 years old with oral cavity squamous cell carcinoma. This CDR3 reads CASSELAGGYNEQFF. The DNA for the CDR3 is TGTGCCAGCAGTGAACTAGCGGGGGGGTACAATGAGCAGTTCTTC.